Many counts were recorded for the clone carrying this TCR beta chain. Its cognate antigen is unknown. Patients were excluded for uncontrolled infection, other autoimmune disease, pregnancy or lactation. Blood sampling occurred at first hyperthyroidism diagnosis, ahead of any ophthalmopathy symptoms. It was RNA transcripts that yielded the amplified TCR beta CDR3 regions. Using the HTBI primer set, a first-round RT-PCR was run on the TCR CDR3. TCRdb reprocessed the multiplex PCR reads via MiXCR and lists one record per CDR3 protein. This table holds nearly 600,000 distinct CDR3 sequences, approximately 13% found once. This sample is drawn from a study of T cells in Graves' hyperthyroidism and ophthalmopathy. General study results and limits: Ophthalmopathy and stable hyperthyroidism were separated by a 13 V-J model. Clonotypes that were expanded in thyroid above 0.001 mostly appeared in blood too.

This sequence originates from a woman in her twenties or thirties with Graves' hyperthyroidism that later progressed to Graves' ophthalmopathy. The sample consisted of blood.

CDR3 nucleotide sequence: TGTGCAGCACGTGTGGGGGGATCCTCCTACGAGCAGTACTTC. Its translation: CAARVGGSSYEQYF. This sequence joins TRBV6-1 and TRBJ2-7, with TRBD2 as a possible D gene (6 bases). Germline CDR1 MNHNS, CDR2 SASEGT. There are 14 residues in the CDR3.